The present T cell receptor (beta chain) was sequenced within a study of T cell repertoires in cytomegalovirus infection. Study results and caveats: Across the ex vivo response, the dominant clonotypes were HLA-C-restricted CMV-specific TCR beta clonotypes.

TCRdb fed the reads into MiXCR, producing one record per CDR3 protein. The top ten hold about 12% of the sample, which has a few hundred thousand distinct CDR3 sequences, roughly 17% seen once. This clonotype was counted ten times or more. Its target is unknown. The germline V gene encodes CDR1 SGHTA and CDR2 FQGNSA. Losses at the gene ends were 4 bases for V and 2 bases for J; bases not matched to a gene: 8. The CDR3 covers 16 residues. The clonotype was recovered from a human donor in good health (CMV status not recorded). Some clones in this sample may be carry-over from other donors' samples. The source material was PBMCs. This rearrangement joins TRBV7-2 to TRBJ1-5; TRBD1 matches at 7 bases. CDR3 sequence reads: CASSSVWTGGNQPQHF. CDR3 sequence (DNA): TGTGCCAGCAGCTCGGTGTGGACAGGAGGCAATCAGCCCCAGCATTTT.